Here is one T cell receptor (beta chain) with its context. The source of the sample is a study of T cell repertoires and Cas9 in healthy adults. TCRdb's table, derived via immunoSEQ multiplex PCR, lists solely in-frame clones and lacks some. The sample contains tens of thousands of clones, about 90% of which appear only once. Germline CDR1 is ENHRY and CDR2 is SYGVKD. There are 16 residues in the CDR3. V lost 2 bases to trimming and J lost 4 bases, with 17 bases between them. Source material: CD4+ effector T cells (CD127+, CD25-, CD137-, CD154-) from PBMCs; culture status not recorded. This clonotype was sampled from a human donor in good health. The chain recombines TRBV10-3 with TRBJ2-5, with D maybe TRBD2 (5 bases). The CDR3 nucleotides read TGTGCCATCAGTGAGCCGCTAGCCGGGGTACGAGAGACCCAGTACTTC. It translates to CAISEPLAGVRETQYF.